This T cell receptor (beta chain) was sequenced during a study of vaccination effects on CD4 cells after COVID-19. Here immunoSEQ multiplex PCR was the method, and the copy in TCRdb shows in-frame clones only, minus some. The sample records tens of thousands of clones, about 74% being singletons. Study-level points and caveats: Clones that were induced by infection or by vaccine showed marked contraction late after vaccination. From healthy vaccinees, only 1 of 255 vaccine-induced clones also reacted to common cold coronaviruses.

This clone was seen only once. Its antigen remains unknown. The CDR3 spans 13 residues. Germline CDR1 MNHEY, CDR2 SVGAGI. V lost 6 bases, J lost 8 bases, and 7 bases stayed unmatched. Before sequencing took place, the ViraFEST assay used viral peptide pools to expand antigen-specific CD4+ T cells. The culture ran for nine to ten days, and then CD4+ T cells were isolated. Each participant received a vaccine that was either BNT162b2 or mRNA-1273, given as two doses. Days 3 and 7 were when half the medium was replaced with IL-2 medium. This chain uses TRBV6-5 with TRBJ1-2; 9 bases are a match to TRBD1. Sequenced material: CD4+ T cells from PBMCs cultured with HCoV-229E spike peptides, taken after COVID-19 vaccination. This receptor was taken from a human donor who received a COVID-19 vaccine. The CDR3 protein is CASRGTGSEGYTF. CDR3 nucleotides: TGTGCCAGCAGGGGGACAGGGTCAGAAGGCTACACCTTC.